Below, one TCR beta chain is given with its context. Its antigen is still unknown. This sample was taken from a study of T cells after yellow fever vaccination. General study results and limits: The study re-detected most primary-vaccination clones after the booster (roughly 96% CD4, roughly 88% CD8). Peak timing came faster in the weaker secondary response, day 5 versus 15.

A 5'RACE template-switching step, the method used to make TCR cDNA, added a universal primer site and UMIs. Each CDR3 protein is one row after TCRdb ran MiXCR on the 5' RACE reads. The sample carries just under 600,000 distinct CDR3 sequences, 13% recorded once. The TCR was taken from a young man who received the YFV17D yellow fever vaccine. Specimen: PBMCs, collected on the day of the yellow fever booster vaccination.

CDR3 loop: CATSGTTSGRETQYF. DNA for the CDR3: TGTGCCACCAGTGGGACTACATCGGGTAGGGAGACCCAGTACTTC. The J gene is TRBJ2-5, the V gene TRBV24-1; D might be TRBD2 (6 bases). The CDR3 covers 15 residues. From germline, CDR1 is KGHDR and CDR2 SFDVKD. The V end lost 5 bases, the J end lost 5 bases, and 17 bases lay between the germline ends.